The sequence of this T cell receptor (beta chain) was determined in a study of blood T cell repertoires in COVID-19. Across the whole study: COVID-19 samples, acute and convalescent, were from the United States, Italy and Spain. T cells, B-cell-depleted T cells, or PBMCs supplied cDNA or gDNA.

Original handling: Using reference gene primer amplification, nucleated cell counts were estimated. Clones were sequenced by immunoSEQ multiplex PCR, and TCRdb holds only the in-frame ones, with some missing. V, J and clone size are taken as reported in that table, and D and trimming were inferred from the DNA itself. The sample holds 300,000 to 350,000 clones, approximately 92% seen once. Followed longitudinally, the Seattle patients had been enrolled during active infection. The CDR3 totals 16 residues. Germline CDR1 is SGHRS and CDR2 is YFSETQ. Germline trimming cut 2 bases from V and 2 bases from J; bases unmatched to any gene: 5.

The TCR comes from a woman aged 25-40 years with COVID-19, enrolled during active disease. Sequencing was performed on peripheral blood. The chain couples TRBV5-1 to TRBJ2-3; 10 bases match TRBD2. As DNA, the CDR3 is TGCGCCAGCAGCTTCGGACTAGCGGCTCCCACAGATACGCAGTATTTT. This translates into CASSFGLAAPTDTQYF.